Below, one T cell receptor beta chain is given with its context. It has no known antigen specificity. The sample holds no much larger clone one base away, and base qualities are not on file. The sample is drawn from a study of cytomegalovirus exposure and HLA in healthy donors (TCRdb year 2017). Study-level background: An earlier analysis of a few hundred of the donors reported 276 Gb of sequence data and 95 million to 120 million unique TCR beta sequences obtained from about 170 million T cells. Among some 400 genotyped donors of the cohort, an average of about 220,000 unique TCR beta nucleotide sequences was sequenced per donor, of which about 20% were non-productive. Of the roughly 420 genotyped donors, 81% were placed in the genetic ancestry cluster associated with self-reported Caucasian donors. The study used immunosequencing to profile the T cell repertoires of approximately 640 subjects and linked those repertoires to cytomegalovirus serostatus. A later analysis re-examined previously published TCR beta repertoires from 600 to 700 donors and added high-resolution HLA genotyping to investigate patterns of TCR occurrence. Roughly five DR-DQ haplotypes were handled as single units for association and clustering, since linkage in the cohort was strong. Rather than drawing on any new phenotypic data, the later analysis identified candidate immune exposures from TCR beta sequences and the way those sequences occurred across donors. In a later genetic analysis, genome-wide SNP genotypes for about 55% of the 666 donors were used, and that subset was treated as a discovery cohort. The study combined high-throughput TCR immunosequencing, statistical association of individual TCRs with disease status, and machine learning to predict cytomegalovirus infection status. Donor age, sex, ethnicity and CMV serostatus were compiled together with the repertoire data. An early release that covered about 640 HLA-typed donors contained about 300 gigabases of sequencing data and around 80 million unique TCR sequences. Along with the roughly 710-subject first cohort, a separate validation cohort of over a hundred different subjects was used. Both class I and class II loci were covered by HLA typing, at four-digit resolution. The study aimed to test whether cataloging public T cell receptors could reveal signatures of past pathogen exposure. Every discovery cohort repertoire had been produced on one sequencing platform. To decide whether each TCR beta V gene segment behaved as functional or pseudogenic, an earlier analysis of some 600 of the donors relied on high-throughput TCR beta sequencing. Typing coverage varied by locus: roughly 629-640 donors for A, B, C, DRB1 and DQB1; roughly 500 for DQA1; more than 600 for DPA1; around 490 for DPB1.

Library construction relied on the immunoSEQ multiplex PCR assay. For the multiplex PCR, a mixture combining 60 forward primers for TCR Vbeta segments and 13 reverse primers for TCR Jbeta segments was used. Amplification of the CDR3 region of rearranged TCR beta genes was performed with a multiplex PCR assay on genomic DNA. The Illumina HiSeq System was used to sequence the amplified TCR beta libraries as 87-base-pair reads. The original methods were these. A later analysis tallied roughly 76 million unique TCR beta chains across the 666 repertoires, and around 10 million of those chains were shared by two or more donors. A nearest-neighbor algorithm error-corrected the raw reads and collapsed the reads into unique sequences, merging closely related sequences to remove PCR and sequencing errors. Alignment of CDR3 sequences to IMGT reference sequences was used to assign V, D and J gene segments. For a sequence to be retained, a match of at least six nucleotides was required to both a V gene segment and a J gene segment. Rearrangements were classified as productive when the CDR3 lacked stop codons and remained in frame with V and J, and all other rearrangements were classified as non-productive. CDR3 was defined according to IMGT convention as the region running from the second conserved V-encoded cysteine to the conserved J-encoded phenylalanine. The earlier analysis of about 500 of the donors excluded sequences that lacked an unambiguous match to a single V gene segment. In an earlier analysis of several hundred of the donors, V segments were called functional above 56.7% productive rearrangements and were called segregating when the between-donor standard deviation exceeded 5%. To diagnose cytomegalovirus status from the catalog of TCR beta chain sequences, a statistical classification framework was built. In a later analysis, V and J genes were assigned by comparing TCR nucleotide sequences against IMGT/GENE-DB human TR gene sequences. Using the TCRdist pipeline, a later analysis assigned CDR3 sequences along with most-parsimonious VDJ recombination scenarios. A later analysis defined each TCR beta chain by its CDR3 amino acid sequence plus V-gene family, and excluded reads lacking a unique V-gene family. In a later analysis, several hundred highly shared, low-generation-probability nucleotide sequences were removed to address suspected cross-contamination and a sequencing artifact. In a later analysis, a clonal expansion index for each public chain was calculated from normalized within-repertoire ranks of inferred template counts. In a later analysis, generation probabilities were computed with a VDJ recombination model fitted to out-of-frame rearrangements, and the resulting probabilities were checked against IGoR. In a later analysis, TCR-TCR, TCR-HLA and TCR-CMV co-occurrence was scored with hypergeometric tests, and a repertoire-size bias correction was applied to TCR pairs. False discovery rates were estimated in a later analysis by permuting HLA or CMV assignments 20 times. In a later analysis, co-occurring TCRs were grouped using DBSCAN, with TCRdist sequence similarity added in when clustering inside HLA-allele-positive subsets. Repertoires with fewer than 30,000 or more than 120,000 public chains, plus five repertoires with anomalous nucleotide sharing, were excluded from co-occurrence clustering. TCRdb retrieved this table from immuneACCESS and kept in-frame rearrangements only. Not all clones are present; in checked studies, unresolved V genes account for under half, and no reason is known for the remainder. That table gives V, J and clone size, and the DNA gave D and trimming. This sample comprises 200,000 to 250,000 clones, 60% to 80% of them detected only once. The leading ten clones occupy 1.8% of the sample.

The paper's findings and limits, for the study overall: The presence/absence analyses assumed that sequencing depth was roughly uniform across donors, and that assumption may not be true. A later analysis found that HLA-associated TCR beta chains were more clonally expanded and had lower generation probabilities than equally common non-associated chains. In a later analysis, around 17,000 TCR beta sequences were associated with specific HLA alleles at a false discovery rate of 0.05. In a later genetic analysis, fewer N-insertions in productive TCRs were reported among donors in an Asian-associated ancestry cluster than the 666-donor mean. According to a later analysis, parvovirus B19, influenza, CMV and Epstein-Barr virus appeared linked to several top co-occurrence clusters. Because HLA typing was missing for some donors at each locus, association tests included only the typed subset. According to a later analysis, TCR association rates differed among HLA loci, with DRB1 alleles showing the most associated TCRs and HLA-C alleles showing the fewest. For the cohort, immune exposure information was limited to CMV serostatus. The classifier was reported to diagnose cytomegalovirus status with high specificity and sensitivity in both the original cohort and the validation cohort. Most TCR sequences were seen in very few donors, while some public TCRs were found in many individuals. In a later genetic analysis, a missense DCLRE1C variant was associated with V-gene and J-gene trimming of TCR beta chains, and the association was replicated in an independent cohort. A few of the identified cytomegalovirus-associated TCR beta chains were confirmed in vitro to be specific for cytomegalovirus antigens. Because the 87-base-pair reads could not distinguish some IMGT-functional V segments, including TRBV6-2 and TRBV6-3, those segments were excluded. A total of roughly 160 TCR beta chains were listed by the study as associated with cytomegalovirus. Because counts were too low, some 16 rarely observed V segments, including chromosome 9 orphons, were excluded from the earlier analysis of some 540 of the donors. Assigning TCR associations to individual alleles was difficult when HLA alleles, especially DR and DQ, strongly co-occurred. The sequencing pipeline was judged likely to have produced a cluster of highly shared sequence variants as a technical artifact. Correlated functional status among segregating V segments might be attributable to linkage disequilibrium, but an unknown experimental factor could not be ruled out. A further reported finding was that TCR beta sequences accurately predicted the HLA-A and HLA-B alleles for most subjects in the first cohort. Only TCR beta chains were sequenced in this cohort, and the absence of alpha or paired-chain data limited detectable features. Most CMV-associated TCR beta chains appeared to be HLA-restricted in a later analysis, and the HLA associations seemed to be driven largely by CMV exposure. The authors suggested that the approach could potentially be extended to other disease states and immunological phenotypes. An earlier analysis of approximately 530 of the donors showed that most TCR beta V segments appeared in productive rearrangements either about 90% or about 30% of the time, which broadly matched IMGT annotations.

The germline V gene specifies SGHDN as CDR1 and FVKESK as CDR2. Spanning cysteine to phenylalanine, the CDR3 consists of 13 amino acids. Only CDR3 DNA remains: 39 bases, in frame from the first base. The germline ends are 9 bases apart after V is trimmed by 3 bases and J by 3 bases. The cohort consisted of hundreds of healthy bone marrow donors. All cohort members were sampled while nominally healthy, although unrecorded immune exposures were likely present. The donor was CMV seronegative and was included in the group of a few hundred seronegative cohort members. A peripheral blood sample was collected from each donor, and TCR beta sequencing was performed on peripheral blood mononuclear cells. Genomic DNA was extracted from the blood cell samples with the Qiagen DNeasy Blood Extraction Kit.

This chain joins TRBV14 to TRBJ2-7; the D gene lacks a confident call. Sequencing was done on a sample of PBMCs. This TCR was sampled from a woman in her 30s in good health and CMV-seronegative. This receptor carries the CDR3 CASSHAGLYEQYF. The DNA sequence follows: TGTGCCAGCAGCCACGCAGGTCTCTACGAGCAGTACTTC.